This is a list of T cell receptor beta chains from one sample in a study of OX40 agonist ivuxolimab in advanced cancers. Here immunoSEQ multiplex PCR was the method, and the copy in TCRdb shows in-frame clones only, minus some. There are about 82,000 clones in the sample; approximately 85% occur only once, and about 0.2% lies in the top ten. This material consisted of CD4+ or CD8+ T cells sorted from blood, taken in a trial of the OX40 agonist ivuxolimab. The receptor source for this set is an adult with an advanced solid tumor such as melanoma, head and neck, liver or kidney cancer. CDR3s include the opening cysteine and the closing phenylalanine or tryptophan. The D gene is left open where the match is weak. Some rows mark clone size as missing; the rest say once, few, many or name a class of expanded clone.

j_call: TRBJ2-7
v_call: TRBV7-2
d_call: TRBD2
cdr3_length: 16
clone_size: .
cdr3_aa: CASSPWTSGRAYEQYF
cdr3_nt: TGTGCCAGCAGCCCCTGGACTAGCGGGAGGGCCTACGAGCAGTACTTC

j_call: TRBJ2-3
v_call: TRBV5-4
d_call: .
cdr3_length: 14
clone_size: .
cdr3_aa: CASSFVGGPDTQYF
cdr3_nt: TGTGCCAGCAGCTTTGTGGGGGGGCCCGATACGCAGTATTTT

j_call: TRBJ2-6
v_call: TRBV19
d_call: .
cdr3_length: 16
clone_size: .
cdr3_aa: CASSKARSSGANVLTF
cdr3_nt: TGTGCCAGTAGTAAGGCCCGGTCCTCCGGGGCCAACGTCCTGACTTTC

j_call: TRBJ2-3
v_call: TRBV5-6
d_call: .
cdr3_length: 11
clone_size: .
cdr3_aa: CASSNTDTQYF
cdr3_nt: TGTGCCAGCAGTAACACAGATACGCAGTATTTT

j_call: TRBJ1-5
v_call: TRBV4-1
d_call: .
cdr3_length: 14
clone_size: .
cdr3_aa: CASSLGQNNQPQHF
cdr3_nt: TGCGCCAGCAGCCTTGGACAAAACAATCAGCCCCAGCATTTT

j_call: TRBJ1-4
v_call: TRBV5-6
d_call: .
cdr3_length: 15
clone_size: .
cdr3_aa: CASSLVWGSGEKLFF
cdr3_nt: TGTGCCAGCAGCTTGGTATGGGGGTCGGGTGAAAAACTGTTTTTT

j_call: TRBJ2-7
v_call: TRBV27
d_call: .
cdr3_length: 11
clone_size: .
cdr3_aa: CASSLGYEQYF
cdr3_nt: TGTGCCTCCTCCCTGGGCTACGAGCAGTACTTC

j_call: TRBJ2-7
v_call: TRBV7-9
d_call: .
cdr3_length: 12
clone_size: .
cdr3_aa: CASNQVGGEQYF
cdr3_nt: TGTGCCAGCAACCAGGTCGGGGGAGAGCAGTACTTC

j_call: TRBJ2-3
v_call: TRBV19
d_call: .
cdr3_length: 17
clone_size: .
cdr3_aa: CASSTKPRQTLADTQYF
cdr3_nt: TGTGCCAGTAGTACGAAACCTAGACAGACTCTGGCAGATACGCAGTATTTT

j_call: TRBJ1-2
v_call: TRBV4-1
d_call: TRBD1
cdr3_length: 15
clone_size: few
cdr3_aa: CASSPPGRGRRGYTF
cdr3_nt: TGCGCCAGCAGCCCCCCCGGCAGGGGGCGAAGAGGCTACACCTTC